The entry below describes one T cell receptor (beta chain). Its antigen is not yet known. The sample holds no much larger clone one base away, and base qualities are not on file. The listed sequencing device is Illumina HiSeq 2500. Quantitative 5'-RACE with molecular barcodes was used to prepare TCR beta libraries. In the paper's pipeline: Disease-linked TCR variants were identified with a new computational method built on a probabilistic model of VDJ rearrangement. TCRdb trimmed public reads at Q25 via fastp, called clones via MiXCR and kept in-frame beta chains. Each CDR3 protein gets just one entry, which takes the most common genes and DNA from the rows behind it. TCRdb, not the authors, supplied the V and J calls. Across this sample there are some 350,000 distinct CDR3 sequences, with roughly 14% seen only once. 1.1% of the sample goes to the ten largest clones. This record comes from a study of CD8 T cells in ankylosing spondylitis listed by TCRdb under 2017. As for the study more broadly: The study set out to find disease-linked TCR variants by profiling T cell receptor beta repertoires in ankylosing spondylitis patients and healthy donors. The full study cohort comprised about 24 ankylosing spondylitis patients and 110 or so healthy donors. Peripheral blood samples were taken, and synovial fluid was additionally collected from ankylosing spondylitis patients.

Summary of the overall study and its limitations: Some of the motif variants had been reported before in the synovial fluid and blood of reactive arthritis patients, a finding that suggests common disease-initiation mechanisms. Significant enrichment of the disease-linked clones was reported in matched synovial fluid samples from ankylosing spondylitis patients. A TCR beta motif made up of roughly eight highly homologous amino acid variants appeared to be characteristic of blood from ankylosing spondylitis patients. The disease-linked clones had a CD8+ phenotype and were found at relatively low frequencies in peripheral blood.

Trimming leaves V shorter by 2 bases and J shorter by 5 bases, with the junction holding 5 bases beyond the gene matches. Including the terminal cysteine and phenylalanine, the CDR3 comprises 15 residues. The kept DNA is CDR3 alone, 45 bases in frame from the first base. For CDR1 and CDR2, the germline V gene (reference sequence) lists DFQATT and SNEGSKA. Sequencing was done on a sample of blood, either unsorted or a sorted T cell fraction (not recorded which). The V gene is TRBV20-1 and the J gene is TRBJ2-5, and 13 junctional nucleotides match TRBD2. The origin of this receptor is a male donor with ankylosing spondylitis or in good health (not recorded which). The DNA sequence is TGCAGTGCTAGAAGGACTAGCGGGAGCTGGGAGACCCAGTACTTC. The encoded protein is CSARRTSGSWETQYF.